These 22 T cell receptor beta chains came from one sample sequenced in a study of cytotoxic CD8 clonotypes in ibrutinib-treated CLL. Profiling relied on immunoSEQ multiplex PCR, and the TCRdb table lists in-frame clones only, not all of them. The sample lists 120,000 to 150,000 clones, about 80% occurring once. The sequencing here drew on PBMCs, taken after 12 months of ibrutinib treatment. The source is a human donor with chronic lymphocytic leukemia.

The J gene is TRBJ2-3, the V gene TRBV9, with 8 bases identical to TRBD2. The CDR3 covers 17 residues. Trimming took 3 bases from V and 0 from J; bases not matched to a gene: 9. Germline lookup yields CDR1 SGDLS and CDR2 YYNGEE. CDR3 sequence (DNA): TGTGCCAGCAGCGGGAGCGGGGGACAAACTAGCACAGATACGCAGTATTTT. Translating gives CASSGSGGQTSTDTQYF.

This chain uses TRBV4-1 with TRBJ1-5; D is perhaps TRBD1 (6 bases). CDR1 is MGHRA and CDR2 is YSYEKL in the germline V gene. This CDR3 is built from 14 residues. V shed 1 base and J shed 11 bases, with 15 bases lying between them. CDR3 DNA sequence: TGCGCCAGCAGCCAAGGAATAACAGGGTGGACCCAGCATTTT. This codes for CASSQGITGWTQHF.

This clone was seen only once. The chain employs TRBV11-2 and TRBJ2-7; D remains unclear. V was cut by 5 bases and J by 3 bases, with 14 bases left in between. The CDR3 has 14 residues. Germline CDR1 is SGHAT and CDR2 is FQNNGV. This CDR3 is CASSPLLVDYEQYF. CDR3 bases: TGTGCCAGCAGCCCCTTATTGGTTGACTACGAGCAGTACTTC.

The rearrangement links TRBV18 to TRBJ2-3; D is uncertain. The CDR3 is 13 amino acids. V shed 3 bases and J shed 4 bases, with 8 bases lying between them. The V gene's germline CDR1 is KGHSH and CDR2 LQKENI. CDR3 DNA: TGTGCCAGCTCACCTAGCCTTCCAGATACGCAGTATTTT. This sequence encodes CASSPSLPDTQYF.

The rearrangement uses TRBV5-1 and TRBJ1-5; 9 nucleotides agree with TRBD1. The CDR3 sequence is 13 residues long. With 3 bases clipped from V and 5 bases from J, the junction kept 0 bases outside the gene matches. Germline CDR1 is SGHRS and CDR2 is YFSETQ. Written as DNA, the CDR3 is TGCGCCAGCAGCTGGGACAGGGATCAGCCCCAGCATTTT. Protein sequence: CASSWDRDQPQHF.

The chain employs TRBV6-1 and TRBJ2-3; D call uncertain. The CDR3 extends over 17 amino acids. The V gene's germline CDR1 is MNHNS and CDR2 SASEGT. V was shortened by 2 bases and J by 5 bases, with 20 bases between the two germline ends. The CDR3 DNA reads as TGTGCCAGCAGTGAACCACAATGGGTCTATTCCCTAGATACGCAGTATTTT. It specifies CASSEPQWVYSLDTQYF.

The chain uses TRBV29-1 and TRBJ2-1, with D possibly being TRBD1 (6 bases). The CDR3 extends over 15 amino acids. The germline V and J ends were trimmed by 6 bases and 4 bases, with 19 bases remaining between them. Germline loops: CDR1 SQVTM, CDR2 ANQGSEA. The chain's CDR3 is CSVVPTGIQYNEQFF. The CDR3 nucleotides read TGCAGCGTCGTTCCTACAGGGATACAGTACAATGAGCAGTTCTTC.

A few counts support this clone. The chain employs TRBV2 and TRBJ1-3; no reliable D call. Germline assignment: CDR1 SNHLY and CDR2 FYNNEI. The CDR3 is 15 amino acids. The V end was cut by 6 bases, the J end by 1 base, with 13 bases between. The CDR3 DNA is TGTGCCAGCAGAGCTACAGCCACATCTGGAAACACCATATATTTT. Its protein is CASRATATSGNTIYF.

V and J are TRBV9 and TRBJ2-1; D is unclear. The length of the CDR3 is 12 residues. Trimming pared 0 bases from V and 9 bases from J, leaving 7 bases between. Germline CDR1 SGDLS, CDR2 YYNGEE. The CDR3 sequence is CASSVALTEQFF. The CDR3 bases are TGTGCCAGCAGCGTAGCTTTGACTGAGCAGTTCTTC.

In its sample, this clone was seen a few times. The chain couples TRBV9 to TRBJ2-1; 8 nucleotides match TRBD2. CDR1 and CDR2 from the germline V gene are SGDLS and YYNGEE. This CDR3 has 16 residues. Unmatched junction bases numbered 6, after V lost 4 bases and J lost 0 bases. CDR3 protein: CASSITSGSSYNEQFF. The CDR3 region has the DNA TGTGCCAGCAGCATTACTAGCGGAAGCTCCTACAATGAGCAGTTCTTC.

The chain joins TRBV6-6 to TRBJ2-5, with 7 bases identical to TRBD1. The ends lost 2 bases at V and 1 base at J; junction bases unmatched: 1. CDR1 MNHNY and CDR2 SVGAGI come from the germline V gene (reference sequence). This CDR3 region has 14 residues. The DNA of the CDR3 is TGTGCCAGCAGTTACGGGACAGTCCAAGAGACCCAGTACTTC. It translates to CASSYGTVQETQYF.

V and J are TRBV12-2 and TRBJ1-5; TRBD1, the D gene given by the table, was not confirmed from the DNA. TRBV12-2 has pseudogene status. This CDR3 comprises 20 residues. CDR3 DNA sequence: TGTGCAAGTCGCTTAGCAACACGACAGTACTCAGTTTATAGCAATCAGCCCCAGCATTTT. It is translated as CASRLATRQYSVYSNQPQHF.

This rearrangement joins TRBV5-1 to TRBJ2-5; 7 bases are a match to TRBD1. Germline V CDR1 and CDR2: SGHRS, YFSETQ. V trimming: 4 bases; J trimming: 5 bases; junction bases outside the gene matches: 5. This CDR3 comprises 13 residues. The CDR3 nucleotides are TGCGCCAGCAGCGCGACAGGGAAGGAGACCCAGTACTTC. It codes for CASSATGKETQYF. Full variable domain (missing parts from reference TRBV5-1 and TRBJ2-5): KAGVTQTPRYLIKTRGQQVTLSCSPISGHRSVSWYQQTPGQGLQFLFEYFSETQRNKGNFPGRFSGRQFSNSRSEMNVSTLELGDSALYLCASSATGKETQYFGPGTRLLVL.

The V gene is TRBV13, the J gene TRBJ2-5, with 10 bases that match TRBD2. V shed 6 bases, J shed 5 bases, and the junction held 9 bases outside the gene matches. The CDR3 spans 15 residues. Germline V gene data show CDR1 as PRHDT and CDR2 as FYEKMQ (reference sequence). The CDR3 nucleotides read TGTGCCAGCAGTAAGAGAGCGGGAGGGGGGGAGACCCAGTACTTC. This translates into CASSKRAGGGETQYF.

The CDR3, as DNA: TGTGCCTGGACAGTTAGCGGGGCCTATATATACAATGAGCAGTTCTTC. It codes for CAWTVSGAYIYNEQFF. V and J are TRBV30 and TRBJ2-1; 8 bases are shared with TRBD2. The CDR3 loop spans 16 amino acids. With 4 bases clipped from V and 4 bases from J, the junction kept 12 bases outside the gene matches. From germline, CDR1 is GTSNPN and CDR2 SVGIG (reference sequence).

V gene TRBV4-3 combines with J gene TRBJ2-1, with 14 bases matching TRBD2. Germline V gene data show CDR1 as LGHNA and CDR2 as YSLEER. The ends lost 1 base at V and 6 bases at J; junction bases unmatched: 5. The CDR3 has 17 residues. CDR3 sequence (DNA): TGCGCCAGCAGCCAAGGGCTCGGGACTAGCGGGGGCAATGAGCAGTTCTTC. This gives the protein CASSQGLGTSGGNEQFF.

The J gene is TRBJ2-3, the V gene TRBV5-1; no definite D call. Germline values: CDR1 SGHRS, CDR2 YFSETQ. This CDR3 has 15 amino acids. V lost 4 bases and J lost 2, with 14 bases in between. CDR3 loop: CASSRSVENTDTQYF. CDR3 sequence (DNA): TGCGCCAGCAGCCGATCGGTGGAGAACACAGATACGCAGTATTTT.

The chain couples TRBV6-5 to TRBJ1-2; D may be TRBD1 (5 bases). There are 11 residues in the CDR3. With 2 bases removed from V and 7 bases from J, the gap between germline ends came to 5 bases. Germline CDR1 MNHEY, CDR2 SVGAGI. The CDR3 spells CASSYRGGYTF. The CDR3 DNA reads as TGTGCCAGCAGTTACAGGGGTGGCTACACCTTC.

This sequence joins TRBV18 and TRBJ1-1; D unclear. Germline CDR1 reads KGHSH; CDR2 reads LQKENI. V was trimmed by 4 bases and J by 2 bases, leaving 5 bases between them. There are 12 residues in the CDR3. CDR3 sequence: CASSLQNTEAFF. The CDR3 DNA is TGTGCCAGCTCACTACAAAACACTGAAGCTTTCTTT.

J is TRBJ1-3 and V is TRBV28; TRBD1 might be the D (6 bases). The ends were cut back, 6 bases at V and 3 bases at J, with 15 bases in the middle. Per germline, CDR1 MDHEN and CDR2 SYDVKM. The CDR3 runs 15 residues. CDR3 bases: TGTGCCAGCAGCGAATCAGGGGCCCGTGGAAACACCATATATTTT. Protein: CASSESGARGNTIYF.

This sequence joins TRBV5-1 and TRBJ2-2, with D hard to call. V shed 4 bases and J shed 8 bases, with 15 bases lying between them. CDR3 length: 14 amino acids. In germline, CDR1 is SGHRS, CDR2 YFSETQ. CDR3 sequence: CASSLSTPTGELFF. The CDR3 DNA is TGCGCCAGCAGCCTATCTACTCCGACTGGGGAGCTGTTTTTT.

This chain joins TRBV10-3 and TRBJ2-5; D unresolved. Between the trimmed V and J ends, which lost 0 bases and 2 bases, there was a span of 13 bases. Germline V CDR1 and CDR2: ENHRY, SYGVKD. CDR3 length: 16 amino acids. This CDR3 is CAISESAADLQETQYF. In DNA, the CDR3 is TGTGCCATCAGTGAGTCTGCCGCCGACTTACAAGAGACCCAGTACTTC.